The 20 T cell receptor beta chains below come from one sample, sequenced in a study of blood T cell repertoires in COVID-19. TCRdb keeps only in-frame clones here, not all; method: immunoSEQ multiplex PCR. This sample has some 190,000 clones, with nearly 90% found just once. The sample was PBMCs or T cells enriched from blood (not recorded which). The receptors derive from a woman aged 40-49 years with acute COVID-19.

This chain uses TRBV5-1 with TRBJ2-3; 12 nucleotides match TRBD2. This CDR3 is built from 16 residues. Germline V gene lookup returns CDR1 SGHRS and CDR2 YFSETQ. The trim removed 5 bases at V and 2 bases at J, leaving 6 bases unmatched. Here the CDR3 reads CASSPGLAGFTDTQYF. The CDR3 bases are TGCGCCAGCAGTCCCGGACTAGCGGGATTCACAGATACGCAGTATTTT.

This sequence joins TRBV5-1 and TRBJ2-5; 7 bases agree with TRBD2. V was pared by 1 base and J by 5 bases, with 5 bases of the junction left unmatched. Germline CDR1 SGHRS, CDR2 YFSETQ. CDR3 length equals 14 residues. The CDR3 region is CASSLNRGVETQYF. CDR3 in DNA: TGCGCCAGCAGCTTGAATCGGGGGGTGGAGACCCAGTACTTC.

The rearrangement joins TRBV13 to TRBJ2-1, with a possible D match to TRBD2 (5 bases). The germline V gene has CDR1 PRHDT and CDR2 FYEKMQ (reference sequence). The CDR3 is made up of 15 amino acids. V was trimmed by 0 bases and J by 9 bases, leaving 15 bases between them. The CDR3 DNA reads TGTGCCAGCAGCTTAGGGGGATACAGCGGTGGTGAGCAGTTCTTC. Residues: CASSLGGYSGGEQFF.

This clone appeared a few times. This chain links TRBV9 with TRBJ1-6; perhaps TRBD1 as D (5 bases). The germline V gene encodes CDR1 SGDLS and CDR2 YYNGEE. V was pared by 4 bases and J by 10 bases, with 12 bases between. This CDR3 has 13 amino acids. CDR3 in amino acids: CASSRDSKSPLHF. CDR3 DNA: TGTGCCAGCAGCCGAGACAGTAAGTCACCCCTCCACTTT.

The table lists this clone with a few counts. This chain joins TRBV19 and TRBJ2-7; TRBD1 agrees at 8 bases. In germline, CDR1 is LNHDA, CDR2 SQIVND (reference sequence). The CDR3 length is 15 residues. J gave up 2 bases and V 4 bases, and 7 bases lay outside the gene matches. The CDR3: CASSTSIRGPYEQYF. CDR3 DNA sequence: TGTGCCAGTAGTACCTCCATCAGGGGGCCCTACGAGCAGTACTTC.

The chain combines TRBV5-6 with TRBJ2-7, with 9 bases identical to TRBD1. This CDR3 comprises 14 residues. With 4 bases clipped from V and 4 bases from J, the junction kept 6 bases outside the gene matches. From germline, CDR1 is SGHDT and CDR2 YYEEEE. CDR3 in amino acids: CASSAGTGLYEQYF. CDR3 nucleotides: TGTGCCAGCAGCGCCGGGACAGGGTTGTACGAGCAGTACTTC.

The count of this clone is one. The chain recombines TRBV18 with TRBJ1-2; the D is unclear. The CDR3 runs to 16 residues. V lost 3 bases to trimming and J lost 2 bases, with 16 bases between them. CDR1 and CDR2 (germline): KGHSH, LQKENI. The CDR3 is CASSPNTREGNYGYTF. CDR3 bases: TGTGCCAGCTCACCGAACACCCGGGAGGGAAACTATGGCTACACCTTC.

This chain links TRBV6-5 with TRBJ1-1; 9 bases match TRBD1. Germline CDR1 reads MNHEY; CDR2 reads SVGAGI. The V gene end was trimmed by 3 bases and the J gene end by 0 bases; junction bases not matched to a gene: 2. The CDR3 contains 15 residues. Here the CDR3 reads CASSYGQGMNTEAFF. Written as DNA, the CDR3 is TGTGCCAGCAGTTATGGACAGGGGATGAACACTGAAGCTTTCTTT.

V gene TRBV27 combines with J gene TRBJ1-6, with D unresolved. Germline V gives CDR1 MNHEY, CDR2 SMNVEV (reference sequence). This CDR3 comprises 14 residues. V dropped 8 bases and J dropped 5 bases, with 13 bases sitting between them. As DNA, the CDR3 is TGTGCCAGCCGGAGGACGGCGAATAATTCACCCCTCCACTTT. The encoded protein is CASRRTANNSPLHF.

This clone was recorded only once. V gene TRBV19 combines with J gene TRBJ2-2, with TRBD2 matching 13 bases. The trim removed 5 bases at V and 11 bases at J, leaving 5 bases unmatched. This CDR3 region has 14 residues. Germline CDR1 reads LNHDA; CDR2 reads SQIVND (reference sequence). The CDR3 region has the DNA TGTGCCAGTAGTCAGGGGACTAGCGGGGCCGAGCTGTTTTTT. It yields the protein CASSQGTSGAELFF.

This chain connects TRBV13 to TRBJ2-1; D unclear. CDR1 and CDR2 from the germline V gene are PRHDT and FYEKMQ (reference sequence). V lost 5 bases, J lost 2 bases, and 7 bases lay in between. The CDR3 covers 13 residues. CDR3 amino acids: CASSPDTYNEQFF. The DNA for the CDR3 is TGTGCCAGCAGCCCCGACACCTACAATGAGCAGTTCTTC.

The rearrangement uses TRBV11-1 and TRBJ1-2; D might be TRBD1 (5 bases). Trimming left V 4 bases short and J 5 bases short, with 11 bases between. Germline lookup yields CDR1 SGHAT and CDR2 FQDESV (reference sequence). This CDR3 contains 13 residues. The CDR3 loop is CASSSTVSYGYTF. CDR3 bases: TGTGCCAGCAGCTCGACAGTGTCATATGGCTACACCTTC.

The V and J genes are TRBV10-2 and TRBJ1-1; D call uncertain. The CDR3 covers 15 residues. With 2 bases removed from V and 1 base from J, the gap between germline ends came to 11 bases. The germline gives CDR1 WSHSY, CDR2 SAAADI. For the CDR3, the DNA is TGCGCCAGCAGTGAGAGCGGAGGAGGGAACACTGAAGCTTTCTTT. This codes for CASSESGGGNTEAFF.

This clone was observed a single time. This chain joins TRBV11-2 and TRBJ2-3; the match to TRBD2 covers 9 bases. The V gene end was trimmed by 5 bases and the J gene end by 4 bases; junction bases not matched to a gene: 10. CDR1 and CDR2 (germline): SGHAT, FQNNGV. This CDR3 spans 16 amino acids. The CDR3 sequence: CASSIPGLATADTQYF. Written as DNA, the CDR3 is TGTGCCAGCAGCATACCGGGACTAGCCACCGCAGATACGCAGTATTTT.

The V gene is TRBV4-1, the J gene TRBJ2-1, with 9 bases matching TRBD2. Per germline, CDR1 MGHRA and CDR2 YSYEKL. V trimming: 4 bases; J trimming: 2 bases; junction bases outside the gene matches: 9. The length of the CDR3 is 17 residues. As DNA, the CDR3 is TGCGCCAGCAGCCCCCTGGCTAGCGGGACCCCCTACAATGAGCAGTTCTTC. This codes for CASSPLASGTPYNEQFF.

The rearrangement links TRBV5-1 to TRBJ2-7; 11 bases align to TRBD1. J gave up 3 bases and V 4 bases, and 6 bases lay outside the gene matches. Germline CDR1 is SGHRS and CDR2 is YFSETQ. The CDR3 runs 15 residues. As DNA, the CDR3 is TGCGCCAGCAGCCAAACCGGGACAGGGGGCTACGAGCAGTACTTC. This translates into CASSQTGTGGYEQYF.

This clone was detected once. The CDR3 DNA is TGCGCCAGCAGCCCCTTGGGGCGGGAGACTCTCGGCGATACGCAGTATTTT. This sequence encodes CASSPLGRETLGDTQYF. The chain has TRBV4-1 and TRBJ2-3, with 7 bases that match TRBD2. CDR3 length: 17 amino acids. The germline CDR1 and CDR2 sequences are MGHRA and YSYEKL. V shed 4 bases and J 6 bases; nucleotides not matched to a gene: 16.

This chain connects TRBV28 to TRBJ2-2; the match to TRBD2 covers 10 bases. V was clipped by 1 base and J by 5 bases; unmatched bases: 1. This CDR3 has 15 amino acids. The germline V gene encodes CDR1 MDHEN and CDR2 SYDVKM. DNA of the CDR3: TGTGCCAGCAGTTTATCGACTAGCGGGACCGGGGAGCTGTTTTTT. Its protein is CASSLSTSGTGELFF. Together with reference TRBV28 and TRBJ2-2, the CDR3 gives the full variable domain: DVKVTQSSRYLVKRTGEKVFLECVQDMDHENMFWYRQDPGLGLRLIYFSYDVKMKEKGDIPEGYSVSREKKERFSLILESASTNQTSMYLCASSLSTSGTGELFFGEGSRLTVL.

The chain uses TRBV29-1 and TRBJ1-1; 8 nucleotides agree with TRBD1. The CDR3 has 14 amino acids. CDR1 SQVTM and CDR2 ANQGSEA come from the germline V gene. J was trimmed by 0 bases and V by 4 bases; bases with no gene match: 4. CDR3 sequence: CSVGQGAMNTEAFF. CDR3 DNA: TGCAGCGTTGGCCAGGGGGCTATGAACACTGAAGCTTTCTTT.

The chain carries TRBV7-9 and TRBJ1-4, with D possibly being TRBD1 (5 bases). Germline values: CDR1 SEHNR, CDR2 FQNEAQ (reference sequence). This CDR3 contains 18 residues. V dropped 4 bases and J dropped 6 bases, with 24 bases sitting between them. The CDR3 spells CASSSTRGVSGEDEKLFF. The CDR3 nucleotides read TGTGCCAGCAGCTCAACTCGGGGTGTTTCGGGGGAGGATGAAAAACTGTTTTTT.